This TCR beta chain was identified in a study of Ad26.COV2.S vaccination and SARS-CoV-2 variants (dated by TCRdb to about 2021). For the wider study: Donors in the vaccine arm were drawn from COV1001, a multicentre, randomized, double-blind, placebo-controlled phase I-IIa trial testing Ad26.COV2.S in healthy adults. Ad26.COV2.S was administered intramuscularly at 5 x 10^10 or 1 x 10^11 viral particles, either as a single shot or as two shots given 56 days apart. Sequencing of the TCRbeta repertoire served to evaluate the specificity and breadth of SARS-CoV-2-reactive T cell receptors following Ad26.COV2.S vaccination. A total of approximately 30 samples were included in the TCR-sequenced set, comprising about 20 Ad26.COV2.S vaccine recipients, 5 placebo recipients and 8 SARS-CoV-2 convalescent individuals. Trial participants were randomized into five groups of five: low-dose or high-dose Ad26.COV2.S given once or twice, or placebo on both occasions. Investigators remained blinded to trial group allocation during experiments and outcome assessment. Study-wide findings and limitations: Spike-specific TCR breadth was higher in Ad26.COV2.S recipients than in placebo recipients (P = 0.0014). After vaccination, substantial breadth of spike-specific CD8+ and CD4+ T cell responses was reported. Vaccine and placebo recipients had comparable non-spike TCR breadth, which fits with the vaccine containing only spike. The study was not powered for comparison of responses between vaccine doses or regimens. The authors noted that total T cell responses may have been underestimated by the TCR breadth and depth analyses.

TCRbeta CDR3 regions were sequenced with the immunoSEQ Assay. After extraction, genomic DNA underwent amplification by bias-controlled multiplex PCR, followed by high-throughput sequencing. Concerning the study's data processing: Collapsing and filtering of sequences were performed to quantify the absolute abundance of each unique TCRbeta CDR3 region. Usable DNA was measured by amplifying reference genes present in all nucleated cells, and TCRbeta template counts were normalized to that usable DNA to estimate T cell fraction. Repertoire TCRs were annotated as SARS-CoV-2-specific by exact matching of V gene, CDR3 amino acid sequence and J gene to a known reactive TCR set. MIRA supplied the reference SARS-CoV-2 TCR set, which was filtered for enrichment in COVID-19-positive ImmuneCODE repertoires so that public or cross-reactive TCRs were removed. Drawing on the MIRA antigens, annotated TCRs were analysed further at the level of specific ORF or position within ORF. Breadth was defined as annotated unique rearrangements over total unique productive rearrangements; depth was the summed frequency of those rearrangements. Two-sided Wilcoxon rank-sum tests were applied when comparing TCR breadth between groups. TCRdb's version of the immuneACCESS table is confined to in-frame rearrangements and falls short of the full clone set. An unresolved V gene accounts for under half of the shortfall where checked; the remainder is of unknown origin. That table supplies the V and J calls and clone size; D and trimming were determined from the DNA. Present in this sample are over 350,000 clones, approximately 90% of which were seen just once. Clones ranked in the top ten supply roughly 3.2% of the sample.

Counted from cysteine to phenylalanine, this CDR3 has 14 amino acids. The kept DNA is CDR3 alone, 42 bases in frame from the first base. As encoded in the germline V gene (reference sequence), CDR1 is LNHDA while CDR2 is SQIVND. Clipping removes 6 bases from V and 2 bases from J, with 4 as the unmatched junction base count. To note about this clone: Its antigen is unknown. No base quality information exists; no much larger clone differs at one position.

The label giving this sample's treatment or condition can be read as: 19 received Ad26.COV2.S at low or high dose, single or two shots; roughly five received placebo; per-sample allocation not given. For vaccine and placebo recipients, repertoires were sequenced using samples collected on day 63 after the first injection. In Cohort 1b, 25 adults aged 18-55 years were enrolled at a single site in Boston, USA, between 29 July and 7 August 2020. As a vaccine, Ad26.COV2.S was a replication-incompetent adenovirus type 26 vector that expressed a prefusion-stabilized SARS-CoV-2 spike protein derived from the original Wuhan strain.

The sequence is built from TRBV19 and TRBJ1-3; 7 bases in the middle match TRBD1. The sample here was peripheral blood, taken in a trial of Ad26.COV2.S vaccine versus placebo. The receptor was isolated from a person between 18 and 65 years old who received the Ad26.COV2.S COVID-19 vaccine or a placebo. Here is the DNA: TGTGCCAGTAGGGCAACAGGGGCTGGAAACACCATATATTTT. Protein translation: CASRATGAGNTIYF.